The TCR beta chain described here comes from a study of T cell repertoires in cytomegalovirus infection. For the study at large: Through public TCR beta signatures, both CMV infection and matching HLA type were indicated. General study results and limits: Public TCR beta family frequency separated CMV-and-HLA carriers, including in an independent cohort. HLA-C-restricted CMV clonotypes gave the most frequent clonotype in two of eight donors.

MiXCR, run by TCRdb on the reads, gives a single entry per CDR3 protein. The repertoire consists of 290,000 or so distinct CDR3 sequences, with about 9.2% occurring once and the leading ten covering around 2.4%. Germline CDR1 is SEHNR and CDR2 is FQNEAQ (reference sequence). The CDR3 runs 16 residues. Trimming took 3 bases from V and 5 from J, leaving 17 bases between them. This clonotype was found many times. Its antigen is currently unknown. The TCR was taken from a human donor in good health (CMV status not recorded). Some clones in this sample may be carry-over from other donors' samples. The sample taken for sequencing was PBMCs. The J gene is TRBJ2-1, the V gene TRBV7-9; D is possibly TRBD2 (6 bases). The DNA of the CDR3 is TGTGCCAGCAGCTTGAGGCTACGGGGAGGTGACAATGAGCAGTTCTTC. Amino acids: CASSLRLRGGDNEQFF.